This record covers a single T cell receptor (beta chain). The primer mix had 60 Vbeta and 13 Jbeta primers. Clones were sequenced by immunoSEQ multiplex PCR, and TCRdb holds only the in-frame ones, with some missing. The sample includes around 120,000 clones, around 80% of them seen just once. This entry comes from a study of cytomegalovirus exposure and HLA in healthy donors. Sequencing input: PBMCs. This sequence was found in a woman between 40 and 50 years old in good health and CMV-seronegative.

CDR3: CASSLMSLAGGSDTQYF. The DNA of the CDR3 is TGTGCCAGCAGCCTAATGTCTTTAGCGGGAGGATCAGATACGCAGTATTTT. The genes are TRBV4-2 and TRBJ2-3; TRBD2 agrees at 10 bases. Trimming removed 4 bases from V and 4 bases from J; junction bases left unmatched: 11. In germline, CDR1 is LGHNA, CDR2 YNFKEQ. This CDR3 region has 17 residues.